This passage covers 14 T cell receptor beta chains from one sample sequenced in a study of regulatory T cells in long-lasting Graves disease (dated by TCRdb to about 2021). This sample's time point label indicates: newly diagnosed GD, antithyroid drugs for less than 3 months. For both TCR sequencing and RNA sequencing, RNA was extracted from PBMCs using TRIzol. The library was produced with multiplex PCR. The reads were generated on an Illumina HiSeq 4000. To build TCR beta libraries, CDR3 regions were amplified by Arm-PCR using iRepertoire HTBI primers. In-frame beta chains were kept once TCRdb had trimmed the public reads at Q25 with fastp and called clones with MiXCR. Every distinct CDR3 protein forms one entry, paired with its most common genes and DNA. The sample includes around 480,000 distinct CDR3 sequences, with about a sixth observed a single time. The ten biggest clones cover more than 9% of the sample.

In addition, the sample was reused for a study of T cells in Graves' hyperthyroidism and ophthalmopathy.

The sequenced sample was peripheral blood mononuclear cells (PBMCs), obtained at new diagnosis, from a patient treated with antithyroid drugs. Every receptor here comes from a man between 40 and 49 years old with Graves disease. Donor details come from another sample of the same person, matched by shared clones.

The V and J genes are TRBV11-2 and TRBJ2-7; a weak D match, TRBD1 (5 bases). The CDR3 contains 14 residues. The V gene's germline CDR1 is SGHAT and CDR2 FQNNGV. V was cut by 2 bases and J by 3 bases, with 11 bases left in between. Written as DNA, the CDR3 is TGTGCCAGCAGCTTAATGGCAGGGATCTACGAGCAGTACTTC. Its translation: CASSLMAGIYEQYF.

This clonotype was detected many times. The chain employs TRBV20-1 and TRBJ2-7, with unresolved D. Trimming pared 4 bases from V and 6 bases from J, leaving 16 bases between. The CDR3 is made up of 13 amino acids. From germline, CDR1 is DFQATT and CDR2 SNEGSKA (reference sequence). The CDR3 region is CSAKDRGESEQYF. As DNA, the CDR3 is TGCAGTGCTAAAGACCGTGGGGAATCCGAGCAGTACTTC.

This clonotype was counted only a few times. The chain joins TRBV6-5 to TRBJ2-3; either TRBD1 or TRBD2 may fit D (6 bases each). Trimming stripped 6 bases from V and 6 bases from J, with 19 bases between. The CDR3 extends over 15 amino acids. CDR1 is MNHEY and CDR2 is SVGAGI in the germline V gene. The CDR3 DNA is TGTGCCAGCAGCTACGATGGGGGGCGTGATGATACGCAGTATTTT. It specifies CASSYDGGRDDTQYF.

This clonotype was seen a few times. The chain joins TRBV5-1 to TRBJ2-5; 12 bases line up with TRBD2. Per germline, CDR1 SGHRS and CDR2 YFSETQ. This CDR3 is 16 amino acids long. Trimming removed 0 bases from V and 1 base from J; junction bases left unmatched: 1. This chain's CDR3 is CASSLGLAGAQETQYF. CDR3 nucleotide sequence: TGCGCCAGCAGCTTGGGACTAGCGGGAGCCCAAGAGACCCAGTACTTC.

The rearrangement links TRBV5-1 to TRBJ2-4; perhaps TRBD1 as D (5 bases). CDR3 length: 15 amino acids. The V and J ends lost 0 bases and 5 bases respectively, with 12 bases between them. CDR1 is SGHRS, CDR2 YFSETQ, per germline. The CDR3: CASSLDRTQENIQYF. DNA for the CDR3: TGCGCCAGCAGCTTGGACAGGACGCAAGAAAACATTCAGTACTTC.

This clonotype was counted ten times or more. V is TRBV28 and J is TRBJ2-7; 7 nucleotides agree with TRBD2. CDR3 size: 11 residues. Germline lookup yields CDR1 MDHEN and CDR2 SYDVKM. After removal of 8 bases from V and 4 bases from J, the junction contained 2 bases not matched to a gene. The CDR3 DNA sequence: TGTGCCAGCTGGGGGGGGTACGAGCAGTACTTC. Encoded protein: CASWGGYEQYF.

The sample holds many counts of this clonotype. The chain joins TRBV29-1 to TRBJ2-7, with D perhaps matching TRBD2 (6 bases). Trimming took off 1 base at V and 1 base at J, with 11 bases between the two ends. Germline V gene data show CDR1 as SQVTM and CDR2 as ANQGSEA. The CDR3 consists of 14 residues. This CDR3 is CSVEGWRGSYEQYF. As DNA, the CDR3 is TGCAGCGTTGAAGGATGGAGGGGTTCCTACGAGCAGTACTTC.

This clonotype was seen a handful of times. Since no conserved phenylalanine or tryptophan closes the CDR3, a read error is the likely cause. The DNA is omitted, as the CDR3 cannot be located on it reliably, and the CDR3 follows TCRdb's listing. The chain links TRBV28 to TRBJ2-7; TRBD1 was called by the table and not checked on the DNA. Inclusive of both ends, the CDR3 amounts to 11 amino acids. Per the germline V gene, CDR1 is MDHEN and CDR2 is SYDVKM. CDR3 region: CASRGTGGLSL.

This clonotype was seen many times. The rearrangement joins TRBV2 to TRBJ2-1; tentatively, D is TRBD2 (6 bases). Trimming removed 10 bases at V and 8 bases at J, with 18 bases between. This CDR3 is built from 13 residues. Germline lookup yields CDR1 SNHLY and CDR2 FYNNEI. This chain's CDR3 is CATAVGPGDEQFF. In DNA, the CDR3 is TGTGCCACCGCCGTGGGGCCGGGGGATGAGCAGTTCTTC.

In its sample, this clonotype was seen many times. The CDR3: CASSYSPGTGGSEQYF. DNA for the CDR3: TGTGCCAGCTCATATAGCCCCGGGACAGGGGGCAGCGAGCAGTACTTC. This chain links TRBV18 with TRBJ2-7; 12 nucleotides align to TRBD1. Germline CDR1 reads KGHSH; CDR2 reads LQKENI. The CDR3 consists of 16 residues. Trimming removed 5 bases from V and 6 bases from J; junction bases left unmatched: 11.

The chain uses TRBV25-1 and TRBJ2-3; D is possibly TRBD1 (6 bases). This CDR3 region has 14 residues. Trimming stripped 4 bases from V and 2 bases from J, with 10 bases between. Germline CDR1 MGHDK, CDR2 SYGVNS. The DNA of the CDR3 is TGTGCCAGCAGTGCGCAGGGGCACACAGATACGCAGTATTTT. Its translation: CASSAQGHTDTQYF.

A note on this clonotype: At one of its ends the junction is not consistent with the germline gene, which may arise from a read error. The CDR3 region is CASSLGGFYDNEQLF. The CDR3 DNA is TGCGCCAGCAGCCTAGGGGGCTTCTACGACAATGAGCAGCTCTTC. The rearrangement joins TRBV4-1 to TRBJ2-1; 7 positions agree with TRBD1. This CDR3 contains 15 residues. Per germline, CDR1 MGHRA and CDR2 YSYEKL.

The table lists this clonotype with many counts. The chain links TRBV7-9 to TRBJ2-1; maybe TRBD2 (6 bases). The V end was cut by 5 bases, the J end by 1 base, with 15 bases between. Per the germline V gene, CDR1 is SEHNR and CDR2 is FQNEAQ (reference sequence). CDR3 length equals 16 residues. CDR3 in amino acids: CASSPKRRVSYNEQFF. CDR3 sequence (DNA): TGTGCCAGCAGCCCAAAGAGGAGGGTTTCCTACAATGAGCAGTTCTTC.

The V call is TRBV5-6, the J call TRBJ2-1; 10 nucleotides align to TRBD2. Per germline, CDR1 SGHDT and CDR2 YYEEEE. The CDR3 extends over 15 amino acids. Trimming took 4 bases from V and 9 from J; bases not matched to a gene: 10. CDR3 residues: CASSLSGRAGTEQFF. In DNA, the CDR3 is TGTGCCAGCAGCCTGAGCGGGAGGGCCGGAACTGAGCAGTTCTTC.